This T cell receptor (beta chain) is from a study of T cell responses to AZD1222 COVID-19 vaccine. General observations from the study: Recipients of AZD1222 seropositive at baseline numbered only 6 or 7.

Concerning this clone itself: Its antigen remains unknown.

Measured with immunoSEQ multiplex PCR; TCRdb has only the in-frame clones, and not every one. The table has around 140,000 clones, under 95% seen once. Material: peripheral blood, obtained on day 0 of AZD1222 vaccination. This clonotype was obtained from an adult in good health.

The CDR3 sequence is CASSLAVGPSGANVLTF. The CDR3 nucleotides are TGTGCCAGCAGCTTAGCGGTGGGACCCTCTGGGGCCAACGTCCTGACTTTC. J is TRBJ2-6 and V is TRBV7-8; TRBD1 or TRBD2 may be the D gene (5 bases each). V lost 0 bases and J 0 bases, leaving 9 bases between the germline ends. From germline, CDR1 is SGHVS and CDR2 FQNEAQ. The CDR3 is 17 residues long. Full variable domain (missing parts from reference TRBV7-8 and TRBJ2-6): GAGVSQSPRYKVAKRGQDVALRCDPISGHVSLFWYQQALGQGPEFLTYFQNEAQLDKSGLPSDRFFAERPEGSVSTLKIQRTQQEDSAVYLCASSLAVGPSGANVLTFGAGSRLTVL.